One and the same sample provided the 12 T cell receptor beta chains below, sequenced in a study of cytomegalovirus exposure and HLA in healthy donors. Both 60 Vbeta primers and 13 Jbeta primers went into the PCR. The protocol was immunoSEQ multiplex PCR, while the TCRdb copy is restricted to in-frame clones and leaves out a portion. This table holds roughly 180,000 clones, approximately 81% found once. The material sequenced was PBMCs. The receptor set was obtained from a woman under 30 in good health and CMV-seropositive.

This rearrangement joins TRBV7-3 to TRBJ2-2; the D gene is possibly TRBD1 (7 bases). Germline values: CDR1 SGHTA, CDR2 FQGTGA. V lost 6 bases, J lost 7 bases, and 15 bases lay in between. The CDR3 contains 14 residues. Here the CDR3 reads CASRQDRTIGELFF. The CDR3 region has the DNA TGTGCCAGCAGGCAGGACAGGACTATCGGGGAGCTGTTTTTT.

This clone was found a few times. The CDR3 nucleotides are TGTGCCAGCCGTTCCCTCTCTTCTAGCGGGGAGCAGTTCTTC. It encodes CASRSLSSSGEQFF. The rearrangement uses TRBV28 and TRBJ2-1; 8 positions match TRBD2. Germline loops: CDR1 MDHEN, CDR2 SYDVKM. The CDR3 spans 14 residues. Trimming at V came to 8 bases and at J to 10 bases, leaving 13 bases not matched to a gene.

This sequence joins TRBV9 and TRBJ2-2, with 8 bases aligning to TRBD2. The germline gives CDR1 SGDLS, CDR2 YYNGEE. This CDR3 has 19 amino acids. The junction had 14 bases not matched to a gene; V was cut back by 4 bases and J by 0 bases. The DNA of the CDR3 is TGTGCCAGCAGCCCAGGGCGGGGGATAGCGGGAACGAACACCGGGGAGCTGTTTTTT. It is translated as CASSPGRGIAGTNTGELFF.

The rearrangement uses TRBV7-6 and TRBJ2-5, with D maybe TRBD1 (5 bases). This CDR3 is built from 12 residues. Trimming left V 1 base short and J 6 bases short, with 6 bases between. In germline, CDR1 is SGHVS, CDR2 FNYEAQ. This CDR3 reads CASSLDRQTQYF. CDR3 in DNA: TGTGCCAGCAGCTTAGACAGGCAGACCCAGTACTTC.

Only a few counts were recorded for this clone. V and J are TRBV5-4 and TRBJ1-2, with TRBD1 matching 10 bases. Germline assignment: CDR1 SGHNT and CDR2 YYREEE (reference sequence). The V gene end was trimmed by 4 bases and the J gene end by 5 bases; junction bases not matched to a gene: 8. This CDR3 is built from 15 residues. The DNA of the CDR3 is TGTGCCAGCAGCCCGGACGGGACAGGGGAATATGGCTACACCTTC. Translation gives CASSPDGTGEYGYTF.

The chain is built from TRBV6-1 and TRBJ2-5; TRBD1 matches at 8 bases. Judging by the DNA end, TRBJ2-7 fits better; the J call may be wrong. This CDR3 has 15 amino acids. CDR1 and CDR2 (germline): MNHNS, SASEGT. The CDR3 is CASSPLGWTGSEQYF. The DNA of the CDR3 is TGTGCCAGCAGCCCCCTTGGATGGACAGGGAGCGAGCAGTACTTC.

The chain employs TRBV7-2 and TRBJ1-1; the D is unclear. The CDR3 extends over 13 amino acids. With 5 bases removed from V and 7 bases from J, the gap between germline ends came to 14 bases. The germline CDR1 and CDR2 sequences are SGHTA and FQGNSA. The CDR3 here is CASSILRGVEAFF. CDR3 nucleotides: TGTGCCAGCAGCATACTGCGAGGAGTTGAAGCTTTCTTT.

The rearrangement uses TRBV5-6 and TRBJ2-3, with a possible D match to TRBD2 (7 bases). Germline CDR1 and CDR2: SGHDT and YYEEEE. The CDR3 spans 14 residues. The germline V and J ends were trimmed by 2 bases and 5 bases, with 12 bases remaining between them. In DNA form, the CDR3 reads TGTGCCAGCAGCTTCGGCGGGGGCCGAGATACGCAGTATTTT. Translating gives CASSFGGGRDTQYF.

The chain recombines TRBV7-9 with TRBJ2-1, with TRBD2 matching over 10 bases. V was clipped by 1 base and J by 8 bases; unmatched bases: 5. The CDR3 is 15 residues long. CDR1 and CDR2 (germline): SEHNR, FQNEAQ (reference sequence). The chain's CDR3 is CASSLVSGGIDEQFF. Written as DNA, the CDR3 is TGTGCCAGCAGCTTAGTTAGCGGGGGGATTGATGAGCAGTTCTTC.

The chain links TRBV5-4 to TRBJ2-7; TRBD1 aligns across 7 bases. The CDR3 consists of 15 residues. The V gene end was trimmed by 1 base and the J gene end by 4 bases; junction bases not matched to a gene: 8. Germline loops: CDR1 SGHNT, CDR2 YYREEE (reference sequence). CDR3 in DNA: TGTGCCAGCAGCTTGAGGACAGGTAAAGGGTACGAGCAGTACTTC. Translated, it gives CASSLRTGKGYEQYF.

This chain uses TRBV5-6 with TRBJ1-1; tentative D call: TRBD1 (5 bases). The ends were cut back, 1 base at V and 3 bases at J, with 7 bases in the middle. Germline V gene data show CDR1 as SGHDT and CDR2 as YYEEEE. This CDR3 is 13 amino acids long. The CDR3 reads CASSLPGDTEAFF. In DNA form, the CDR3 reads TGTGCCAGCAGCTTGCCGGGGGACACTGAAGCTTTCTTT.

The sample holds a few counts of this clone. CDR3 in DNA: TGTGCCAGCAGCTCTAGCGGGCTAGCGATTAGCACAGATACGCAGTATTTT. It codes for CASSSSGLAISTDTQYF. This chain links TRBV9 with TRBJ2-3; 8 nucleotides agree with TRBD2. Trimming at V came to 4 bases and at J to 0 bases, leaving 10 bases not matched to a gene. This CDR3 spans 17 amino acids. Looked up from germline, CDR1 is SGDLS and CDR2 is YYNGEE.